This T cell receptor (beta chain) stems from a study of radiotherapy plus CTLA-4 blockade in lung cancer. Background on the study: Overall, roughly 18% of patients showed an objective response, while 31% attained disease control.

Trimming cost V 5 bases and J 6 bases, with 12 bases left between them. CDR3 length equals 13 residues. CDR1 and CDR2 (germline): MNHEY, SVGAGI. The assay was immunoSEQ multiplex PCR, and TCRdb's table has in-frame clones only and misses some. The sample contains roughly 130,000 clones, over 80% of which appear only once. CTLA-4 blockade with ipilimumab, together with focal radiation, was given to patients with chemo-refractory metastatic non-small-cell lung cancer. In the case of this clone: Its antigen is still unknown.

The study, taken as a whole, reports: Some TCR clones had been derived from tumors. These clones expanded in peripheral blood after radiotherapy plus ipilimumab. The best predictor of response was reported to be early blood T cell clone dynamics, with interferon-beta.

This chain joins TRBV6-5 and TRBJ2-3; a possible D gene is TRBD1 (6 bases). The clonotype comes from a human donor with non-small cell lung cancer that progressed on radiotherapy plus ipilimumab. The material sequenced was peripheral blood, taken from a patient treated with radiotherapy plus ipilimumab. The chain's CDR3 is CASSPRRGDTQYF. As DNA, the CDR3 is TGTGCCAGCAGTCCTCGTAGGGGGGATACGCAGTATTTT.